Presented here are 18 T cell receptor beta chains from one specimen sequenced in a study of T-cell reconstitution after alpha-beta-depleted transplantation in children. Construction of the TCRbeta library involved unique molecular identifiers. TCRdb recomputed calls from the PCR reads with MiXCR, one row per CDR3 protein. The profile covers 200,000 or so distinct CDR3 sequences, with about 6% appearing a single time and around 4.4% taken by the ten largest. Sequenced material: PBMCs, taken before TCRalphabeta/CD19-depleted stem cell transplant. The receptor set was obtained from a girl less than two years old with combined immunodeficiency, due to receive a stem cell transplant.

The chain combines TRBV12-3 or TRBV12-4 with TRBJ2-2, with D perhaps assigned TRBD1 or TRBD2 (6 bases each). V was trimmed by 3 bases and J by 2 bases, leaving 13 bases between them. The CDR3 totals 16 residues. The CDR3 loop is CASSLWGAVNTGELFF. The CDR3 DNA is TGTGCCAGCAGTTTGTGGGGGGCAGTTAACACCGGGGAGCTGTTTTTT.

Many counts were recorded for this clonotype. The rearrangement uses TRBV10-3 and TRBJ2-7, with 9 nucleotides matching TRBD1. The CDR3 spans 16 residues. Germline CDR1 reads ENHRY; CDR2 reads SYGVKD. With V trimmed by 4 bases and J by 3 bases, 10 bases remained unmatched. The CDR3 bases are TGTGCCATCAGTGTGCCGGGACAGGGACCCATCTACGAGCAGTACTTC. It codes for CAISVPGQGPIYEQYF.

This chain connects TRBV7-8 to TRBJ2-7; the match to TRBD2 covers 14 bases. This CDR3 region has 17 residues. The germline gives CDR1 SGHVS, CDR2 FQNEAQ. V was clipped by 4 bases and J by 2 bases; unmatched bases: 7. CDR3 nucleotides: TGTGCCAGCAGCTCCGGGACTAGCGGGAGCCGGACCTACGAGCAGTACTTC. It translates to CASSSGTSGSRTYEQYF.

This clonotype occurred many times. The chain carries TRBV11-2 and TRBJ1-2; D unclear. Germline V gene lookup returns CDR1 SGHAT and CDR2 FQNNGV. CDR3 length: 17 residues. V lost 1 base and J lost 8, with 23 bases in between. CDR3 protein: CASSLVRAARRQTGYTF. DNA for the CDR3: TGTGCCAGCAGCTTAGTCCGGGCCGCCCGGCGGCAAACCGGCTACACCTTC.

This clonotype was seen a few times. The chain employs TRBV3-1 and TRBJ2-5, with TRBD1 as a possible D gene (5 bases). V was cut by 3 bases and J by 2 bases, with 10 bases left in between. This CDR3 is built from 14 residues. Germline assignment: CDR1 LGHDT and CDR2 YNNKEL (reference sequence). The CDR3 region is CASSQGQWQETQYF. CDR3 nucleotide sequence: TGTGCCAGCAGCCAGGGGCAGTGGCAAGAGACCCAGTACTTC.

This clonotype has at least ten counts. The rearrangement links TRBV5-1 to TRBJ2-1; D is perhaps TRBD1 (6 bases). CDR1 is SGHRS, CDR2 YFSETQ, per germline. CDR3 size: 12 residues. Deletions cut 2 bases from V and 9 bases from J, with 9 bases between. CDR3: CASSLQGTEQFF. In nucleotides, the CDR3 is TGCGCCAGCAGCTTACAGGGTACTGAGCAGTTCTTC.

This clonotype has a count of ten or more. This chain connects TRBV28 to TRBJ2-1; D is possibly TRBD2 (5 bases). Germline values: CDR1 MDHEN, CDR2 SYDVKM. The CDR3 covers 16 residues. V was pared by 6 bases and J by 5 bases, with 20 bases between. The chain's CDR3 is CASRQGHGVWNNEQFF. For the CDR3, the DNA is TGTGCCAGCAGACAAGGGCACGGGGTATGGAACAATGAGCAGTTCTTC. The whole variable domain, filled in from reference TRBV28 and TRBJ2-1, reads DVKVTQSSRYLVKRTGEKVFLECVQDMDHENMFWYRQDPGLGLRLIYFSYDVKMKEKGDIPEGYSVSREKKERFSLILESASTNQTSMYLCASRQGHGVWNNEQFFGPGTRLTVL.

This clonotype was counted ten times or more. The chain employs TRBV7-9 and TRBJ2-7; unclear D gene. Germline loops: CDR1 SEHNR, CDR2 FQNEAQ (reference sequence). V lost 0 bases to trimming and J lost 1 base, with 7 bases between them. There are 14 residues in the CDR3. Here the CDR3 reads CASSLAGQSYEQYF. The CDR3 nucleotides are TGTGCCAGCAGCTTAGCAGGGCAGTCCTACGAGCAGTACTTC.

This clonotype has more than one count but fewer than ten. The chain is built from TRBV13 and TRBJ2-7; D possibly uses TRBD1 or TRBD2 (6 bases each). The CDR3 contains 15 residues. Germline assignment: CDR1 PRHDT and CDR2 FYEKMQ (reference sequence). Trimming removed 4 bases from V and 5 bases from J, with 18 bases in between. CDR3 DNA: TGTGCCAGCAGCTCAGTAGCGGAGGGGGATCACGAGCAGTACTTC. Encoded protein: CASSSVAEGDHEQYF.

This clonotype occurred many times. V gene TRBV12-3 or TRBV12-4 combines with J gene TRBJ2-1; D uncertain. The CDR3 contains 12 residues. The V and J ends lost 2 bases and 8 bases respectively, with 7 bases between them. The CDR3 loop is CASSLIIHEQFF. CDR3 DNA: TGTGCCAGCAGTTTAATTATTCATGAGCAGTTCTTC.

This chain connects TRBV6-2 or TRBV6-3 to TRBJ2-5, with 12 bases aligning to TRBD2. From germline, CDR1 is MNHEY and CDR2 SVGEGT. The CDR3 extends over 20 amino acids. Trimming at V came to 6 bases and at J to 5 bases, leaving 22 bases not matched to a gene. The DNA of the CDR3 is TGTGCCAGCAGAACGTGGACTAGCGGGAATCGAGGGTCAATATTGGAGACCCAGTACTTC. Its protein product is CASRTWTSGNRGSILETQYF.

This clonotype was seen many times. J is TRBJ2-1 and V is TRBV28; possible D gene TRBD1, 6 bases. The V gene's germline CDR1 is MDHEN and CDR2 SYDVKM. The CDR3 has 16 residues. Trimming took off 8 bases at V and 5 bases at J, with 22 bases between the two ends. CDR3 sequence (DNA): TGTGCCAGCCAGGGGCCAGGGAACGGTCGGCACAATGAGCAGTTCTTC. Protein sequence: CASQGPGNGRHNEQFF.

This clonotype was detected ten times or more. The genes are TRBV10-3 and TRBJ1-1; tentative D call: TRBD1 (6 bases). This CDR3 spans 13 amino acids. Germline V gives CDR1 ENHRY, CDR2 SYGVKD. V dropped 7 bases and J dropped 3 bases, with 12 bases sitting between them. DNA for the CDR3: TGTGCCATCACCCCGGACAGAGACACTGAAGCTTTCTTT. It specifies CAITPDRDTEAFF.

This clonotype showed up many times. The chain employs TRBV6-5 and TRBJ1-2, with TRBD1 matching 7 bases. CDR1 and CDR2 from the germline V gene are MNHEY and SVGAGI. V lost 2 bases, J lost 5 bases, and 2 bases stayed unmatched. The CDR3 length is 13 residues. The CDR3 region is CASSYPGQYGYTF. Here the CDR3 DNA reads TGTGCCAGCAGTTACCCGGGACAGTATGGCTACACCTTC.

This clonotype was counted at least ten times. V usage is TRBV12-3 or TRBV12-4 and J usage is TRBJ1-3; unclear D gene. V shed 2 bases and J shed 0 bases, with 5 bases lying between them. The CDR3 contains 14 residues. CDR3 DNA sequence: TGTGCCAGCAGTTTACGAAGCTCTGGAAACACCATATATTTT. Translating it yields CASSLRSSGNTIYF.

This clonotype has a count of ten or more. V gene TRBV4-3 combines with J gene TRBJ2-2; 10 nucleotides agree with TRBD2. V gave up 3 bases and J gave up 4 bases; unmatched junction bases: 14. Germline V CDR1 and CDR2: LGHNA, YSLEER. CDR3 length equals 19 residues. The CDR3 DNA reads TGCGCCAGCAGCCACAGACGGATTACCGGACTAGCGGCCACCGGGGAGCTGTTTTTT. This translates into CASSHRRITGLAATGELFF.

This clonotype was observed at least ten times. The CDR3 loop reads CASIPGASFPDTQYF. The CDR3 region has the DNA TGTGCCAGCATCCCCGGTGCGTCCTTCCCAGATACGCAGTATTTT. The rearrangement links TRBV27 to TRBJ2-3; no definite D call. This CDR3 has 15 amino acids. Germline V CDR1 and CDR2: MNHEY, SMNVEV (reference sequence). Trimming cost V 7 bases and J 4 bases, with 18 bases left between them.

This clonotype was seen many times. This rearrangement joins TRBV28 to TRBJ2-1; the D gene is possibly TRBD1 (7 bases). Germline V lookup: CDR1 MDHEN, CDR2 SYDVKM. V lost 4 bases to trimming and J lost 1 base, with 14 bases between them. There are 16 residues in the CDR3. CDR3 nucleotide sequence: TGTGCCAGCAGTTCAATCAGGGGGAGGTCCTACAATGAGCAGTTCTTC. This codes for CASSSIRGRSYNEQFF.